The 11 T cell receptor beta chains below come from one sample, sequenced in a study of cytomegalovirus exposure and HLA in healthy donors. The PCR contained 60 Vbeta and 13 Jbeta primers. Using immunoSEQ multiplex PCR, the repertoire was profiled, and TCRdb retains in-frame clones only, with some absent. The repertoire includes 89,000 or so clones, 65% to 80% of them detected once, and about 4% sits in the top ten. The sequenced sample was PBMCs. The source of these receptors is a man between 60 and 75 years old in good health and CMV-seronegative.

CDR3 DNA sequence: TGCAGCGTTGTGGTAGGGGTTAGCACAGATACGCAGTATTTT. It translates to CSVVVGVSTDTQYF. The V and J genes are TRBV29-1 and TRBJ2-3, with D possibly matching TRBD1 (5 bases). V shed 4 bases and J shed 0 bases, with 11 bases lying between them. CDR1 and CDR2 from the germline V gene are SQVTM and ANQGSEA. The length of the CDR3 is 14 residues.

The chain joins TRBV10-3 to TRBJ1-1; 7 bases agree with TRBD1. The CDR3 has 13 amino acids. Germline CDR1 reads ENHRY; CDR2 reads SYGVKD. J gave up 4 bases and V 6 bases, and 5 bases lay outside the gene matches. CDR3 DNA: TGTGCCATCAGGGACAGGTCCTCCACTGAAGCTTTCTTT. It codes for CAIRDRSSTEAFF.

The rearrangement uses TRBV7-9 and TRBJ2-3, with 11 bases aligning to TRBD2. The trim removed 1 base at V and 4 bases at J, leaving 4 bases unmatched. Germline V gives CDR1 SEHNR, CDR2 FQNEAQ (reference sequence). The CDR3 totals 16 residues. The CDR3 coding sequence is TGTGCCAGCAGCTTAGGGACTAGCGGGCCCTCAGATACGCAGTATTTT. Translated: CASSLGTSGPSDTQYF.

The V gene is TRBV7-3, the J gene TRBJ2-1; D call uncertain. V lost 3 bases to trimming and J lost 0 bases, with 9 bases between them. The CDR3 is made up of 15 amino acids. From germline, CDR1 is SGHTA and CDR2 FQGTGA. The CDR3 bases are TGTGCCAGCAGCTTGTCGAAGAGCTCCTACAATGAGCAGTTCTTC. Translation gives CASSLSKSSYNEQFF.

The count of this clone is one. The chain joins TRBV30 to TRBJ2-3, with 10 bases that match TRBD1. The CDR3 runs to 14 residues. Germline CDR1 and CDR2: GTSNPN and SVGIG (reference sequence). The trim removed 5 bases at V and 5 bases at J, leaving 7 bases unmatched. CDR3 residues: CAWWGQGSGDTQYF. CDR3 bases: TGTGCCTGGTGGGGACAGGGGTCGGGAGATACGCAGTATTTT. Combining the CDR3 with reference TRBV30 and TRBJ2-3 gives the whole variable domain SQTIHQWPATLVQPVGSPLSLECTVEGTSNPNLYWYRQAAGRGLQLLFYSVGIGQISSEVPQNLSASRPQDRQFILSSKKLLLSDSGFYLCAWWGQGSGDTQYFGPGTRLTVL.

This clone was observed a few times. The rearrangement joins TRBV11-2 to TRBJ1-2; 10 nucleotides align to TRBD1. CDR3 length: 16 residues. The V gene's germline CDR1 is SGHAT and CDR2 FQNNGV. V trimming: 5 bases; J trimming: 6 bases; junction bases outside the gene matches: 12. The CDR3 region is CASSVNGDRGLHGYTF. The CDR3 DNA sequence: TGTGCCAGCAGCGTAAACGGGGACAGGGGCTTACATGGCTACACCTTC. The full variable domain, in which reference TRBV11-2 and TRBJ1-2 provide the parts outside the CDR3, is EAGVAQSPRYKIIEKRQSVAFWCNPISGHATLYWYQQILGQGPKLLIQFQNNGVVDDSQLPKDRFSAERLKGVDSTLKIQPAKLEDSAVYLCASSVNGDRGLHGYTFGSGTRLTVV.

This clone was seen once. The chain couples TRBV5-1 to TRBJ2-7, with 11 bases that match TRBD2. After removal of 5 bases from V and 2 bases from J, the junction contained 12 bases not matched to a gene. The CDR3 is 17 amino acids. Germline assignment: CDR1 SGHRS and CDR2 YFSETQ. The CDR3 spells CASSLGLAGGPTYEQYF. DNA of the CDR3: TGCGCCAGCAGTCTGGGGCTAGCGGGGGGACCGACCTACGAGCAGTACTTC.

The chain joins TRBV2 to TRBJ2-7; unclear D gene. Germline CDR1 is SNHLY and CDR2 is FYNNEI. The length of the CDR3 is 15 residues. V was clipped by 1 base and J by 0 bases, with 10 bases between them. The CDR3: CASSEGYFFSYEQYF. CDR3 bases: TGTGCCAGCAGTGAAGGGTACTTTTTCTCCTACGAGCAGTACTTC. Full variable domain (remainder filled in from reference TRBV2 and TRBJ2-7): EPEVTQTPSHQVTQMGQEVILRCVPISNHLYFYWYRQILGQKVEFLVSFYNNEISEKSEIFDDQFSVERPDGSNFTLKIRSTKLEDSAMYFCASSEGYFFSYEQYFGPGTRLTVT.

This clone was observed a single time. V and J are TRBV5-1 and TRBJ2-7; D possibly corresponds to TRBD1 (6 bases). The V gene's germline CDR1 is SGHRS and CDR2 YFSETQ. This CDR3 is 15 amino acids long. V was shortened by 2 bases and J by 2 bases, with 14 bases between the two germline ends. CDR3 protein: CASSFSGTTTYEQYF. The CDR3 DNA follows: TGCGCCAGCAGCTTTTCCGGGACAACAACCTACGAGCAGTACTTC.

In nucleotides, the CDR3 is TGTGCCAGCAGCCGTGGACAGGGCGATAATTCACCCCTCCACTTT. As protein: CASSRGQGDNSPLHF. V is TRBV2 and J is TRBJ1-6; TRBD1 aligns across 8 bases. The CDR3 sequence is 15 residues long. V lost 6 bases, J lost 5 bases, and 6 bases stayed unmatched. CDR1 and CDR2 from the germline V gene are SNHLY and FYNNEI.

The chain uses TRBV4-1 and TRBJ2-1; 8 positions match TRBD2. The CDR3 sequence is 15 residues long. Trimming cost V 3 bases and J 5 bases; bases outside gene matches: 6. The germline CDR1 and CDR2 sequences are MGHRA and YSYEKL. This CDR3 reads CASSQPSGGNNEQFF. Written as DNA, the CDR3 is TGCGCCAGCAGCCAGCCCAGCGGGGGTAACAATGAGCAGTTCTTC.